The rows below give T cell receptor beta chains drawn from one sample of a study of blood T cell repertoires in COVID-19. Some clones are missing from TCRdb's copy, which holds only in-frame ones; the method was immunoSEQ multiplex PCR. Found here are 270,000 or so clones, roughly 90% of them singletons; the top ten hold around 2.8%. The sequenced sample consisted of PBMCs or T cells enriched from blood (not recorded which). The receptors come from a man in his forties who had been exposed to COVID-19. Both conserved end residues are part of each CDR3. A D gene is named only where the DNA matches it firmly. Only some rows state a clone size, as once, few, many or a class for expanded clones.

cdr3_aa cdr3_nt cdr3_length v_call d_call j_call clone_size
CSVELAEYTDTQYF TGCAGCGTTGAGCTAGCGGAGTACACAGATACGCAGTATTTT 14 TRBV29-1 TRBD2 TRBJ2-3 .
CASSESPMGGLNTEAFF TGTGCCAGCAGTGAATCCCCAATGGGGGGATTGAACACTGAAGCTTTCTTT 17 TRBV2 . TRBJ1-1 .
CASSLRDQAHYEQYF TGTGCCAGCAGCTTGAGAGATCAAGCGCACTACGAGCAGTACTTC 15 TRBV11-3 . TRBJ2-7 .
CASSQELNTEAFF TGTGCCAGCAGTCAGGAACTGAACACTGAAGCTTTCTTT 13 TRBV28 . TRBJ1-1 .
CASSIEGRQGSFTEAFF TGTGCCAGTAGTATAGAGGGGAGACAGGGGAGTTTCACTGAAGCTTTCTTT 17 TRBV19 TRBD1 TRBJ1-1 .
CASSRQTQSNQPQHF TGTGCCAGTAGCCGACAGACCCAGAGCAATCAGCCCCAGCATTTT 15 TRBV19 . TRBJ1-5 .
CASSQDGSYPGEQYF TGTGCCAGCAGCCAGGACGGGAGCTACCCGGGGGAGCAGTACTTC 15 TRBV3-1/TRBV3-2 . TRBJ2-7 .
CASSLALFYSGDSYEQYF TGTGCCAGCAGCTTAGCCCTCTTTTATAGCGGGGACTCCTACGAGCAGTACTTC 18 TRBV13 TRBD2 TRBJ2-7 .
CASSYGADGNTIYF TGTGCCAGCAGTTACGGGGCGGATGGAAACACCATATATTTT 14 TRBV6-5 . TRBJ1-3 .
CASSTYRGRRGNTIYF TGTGCCAGCAGTACCTACAGGGGGCGTCGAGGAAACACCATATATTTT 16 TRBV28 TRBD1 TRBJ1-3 .
CASSFQGWQETQYF TGTGCCAGCAGCTTTCAGGGTTGGCAAGAGACCCAGTACTTC 14 TRBV7-9 . TRBJ2-5 .
CASSPFSTGLNTEAFF TGTGCCAGCAGCCCCTTCTCGACAGGTTTGAACACTGAAGCTTTCTTT 16 TRBV3-1/TRBV3-2 . TRBJ1-1 .
CASSIGQGVLNTEAFF TGTGCCAGTAGTATAGGACAGGGAGTCTTGAACACTGAAGCTTTCTTT 16 TRBV19 TRBD1 TRBJ1-1 .
CASSPQYRQYF TGTGCCAGCAGCCCTCAGTACAGGCAGTACTTC 11 TRBV11-2 . TRBJ2-7 .
CASSQAAGSNQPQHF TGTGCCAGCAGCCAAGCGGCGGGAAGCAATCAGCCCCAGCATTTT 15 TRBV3-1/TRBV3-2 . TRBJ1-5 .
CASSLAGQNTEAFF TGTGCCAGCAGCTTAGCGGGACAGAACACTGAAGCTTTCTTT 14 TRBV7-9 . TRBJ1-1 .
CASSFTTGQGGEQFF TGTGCTAGCAGCTTTACAACGGGACAGGGTGGTGAGCAGTTCTTC 15 TRBV7-7 TRBD1 TRBJ2-1 .
CASSRGLGQGNYNEQFF TGTGCCAGCAGCCGAGGATTGGGACAGGGGAACTACAATGAGCAGTTCTTC 17 TRBV14 TRBD1 TRBJ2-1 .
CASSRQGAGHTEAFF TGTGCCAGCAGCAGACAGGGGGCGGGACACACTGAAGCTTTCTTT 15 TRBV28 TRBD1 TRBJ1-1 .
CASSFGLAGEETQYF TGTGCCAGCAGTTTTGGACTAGCGGGAGAAGAGACCCAGTACTTC 15 TRBV6-5 TRBD2 TRBJ2-5 once
CASSVSTGSYEQYF TGCGCCAGCAGCGTCTCCACGGGTTCCTACGAGCAGTACTTC 14 TRBV5-1 . TRBJ2-7 once
CSVGVGANTGELFF TGCAGCGTTGGGGTAGGGGCGAACACCGGGGAGCTGTTTTTT 14 TRBV29-1 . TRBJ2-2 .
CASTAGGAKNIQYF TGTGCCAGCACCGCCGGGGGAGCCAAAAACATTCAGTACTTC 14 TRBV28 . TRBJ2-4 .
CASSSNYEQYF TGTGCCAGCAGTTCTAACTACGAGCAGTACTTC 11 TRBV27 . TRBJ2-7 .
CASSIYLAVGKRVTQYF TGTGCCAGTAGTATCTATCTAGCGGTGGGAAAGAGGGTTACGCAGTATTTT 17 TRBV19 TRBD2 TRBJ2-3 .
CASSSRTPGTGVYEQYF TGTGCCAGCAGCTCCAGGACCCCCGGGACAGGAGTATACGAGCAGTACTTC 17 TRBV11-3 TRBD1 TRBJ2-7 .
CASSFGRGINSYNEQFF TGTGCCAGCAGCTTTGGCAGGGGAATTAATTCCTACAATGAGCAGTTCTTC 17 TRBV5-5 . TRBJ2-1 .
CASSIRDSNEQFF TGTGCCAGTAGTATAAGGGACAGCAATGAGCAGTTCTTC 13 TRBV19 TRBD1 TRBJ2-1 .
CASSQYSVNTGELFF TGTGCCAGCAGTCAGTATAGCGTCAACACCGGGGAGCTGTTTTTT 15 TRBV6-2/TRBV6-3 . TRBJ2-2 .
CATGRLVGQGAGGAEAFF TGTGCCACCGGCCGTTTAGTGGGACAGGGGGCCGGGGGTGCTGAAGCTTTCTTT 18 TRBV5-4 TRBD1 TRBJ1-1 .
CASSSSGRGETQYF TGCGCCAGCAGTTCGAGCGGGCGAGGCGAGACCCAGTACTTC 14 TRBV10-1 . TRBJ2-5 .
CAIGTPGNQPQHF TGTGCCATCGGGACTCCGGGCAATCAGCCCCAGCATTTT 13 TRBV10-3 . TRBJ1-5 .
CASSLVGLLGPDTQYF TGTGCCAGCAGTTTAGTAGGCCTATTGGGCCCAGATACGCAGTATTTT 16 TRBV27 . TRBJ2-3 .
CASSWNGVEGYTF TGTGCCAGCAGCTGGAACGGGGTGGAGGGCTACACCTTC 13 TRBV7-2 . TRBJ1-2 .
CASASGTYYGYTF TGTGCCAGTGCTTCCGGGACATACTATGGCTACACCTTC 13 TRBV19 . TRBJ1-2 .
CASSGGASGRVEQYF TGTGCCAGCAGCGGAGGGGCTAGCGGGAGGGTCGAGCAGTACTTC 15 TRBV9 TRBD2 TRBJ2-7 .
CASSPQSPRSHSPLHF TGTGCCAGCTCACCTCAAAGTCCTAGGAGTCATTCACCCCTCCACTTT 16 TRBV18 . TRBJ1-6 .
CASSVAGGDYGYTF TGTGCCAGCAGCGTAGCAGGGGGCGACTATGGCTACACCTTC 14 TRBV9 TRBD1 TRBJ1-2 .
CASSTETSGRFRALYEQYF TGTGCCAGTAGTACGGAGACTAGCGGGAGATTTCGGGCCCTCTACGAGCAGTACTTC 19 TRBV19 TRBD2 TRBJ2-7 .
CASSPTGPGELFF TGTGCCAGCAGCCCTACCGGTCCCGGGGAGCTGTTTTTT 13 TRBV12-3/TRBV12-4 . TRBJ2-2 .
CASSVTPVNTEAFF TGTGCCAGCAGCGTAACACCAGTGAACACTGAAGCTTTCTTT 14 TRBV9 . TRBJ1-1 .
CASSLLSGEGGELFF TGTGCCAGCAGCCTCCTTTCCGGGGAGGGCGGGGAGCTGTTTTTT 15 TRBV9 TRBD2 TRBJ2-2 .
CASSTGVKETQYF TGTGCCAGCAGCACAGGGGTGAAAGAGACCCAGTACTTC 13 TRBV28 TRBD1 TRBJ2-5 .
CASSIEEGAQEQYF TGTGCCAGTAGTATAGAGGAGGGGGCGCAAGAGCAGTACTTC 14 TRBV19 . TRBJ2-7 .
CASSSTSRGETQYF TGCGCCAGCAGCTCGACTAGCAGGGGAGAGACCCAGTACTTC 14 TRBV5-1 . TRBJ2-5 few
CSVEDRRQGFYEQYF TGCAGCGTTGAAGATCGGCGACAGGGTTTTTACGAGCAGTACTTC 15 TRBV29-1 TRBD1 TRBJ2-7 .
CASSRQIDYEQYF TGTGCCAGTAGTAGACAGATAGACTACGAGCAGTACTTC 13 TRBV19 . TRBJ2-7 .
CASSRRTSGSYNEQFF TGTGCCAGTAGTAGACGGACTAGCGGGAGTTACAATGAGCAGTTCTTC 16 TRBV19 TRBD2 TRBJ2-1 .
CASSSGTGNGETQYF TGTGCCAGCAGCTCGGGGACAGGGAACGGAGAGACCCAGTACTTC 15 TRBV9 TRBD1 TRBJ2-5 .
CASSSSRGAYEQYF TGTGCCAGCAGCTCCTCCAGGGGCGCCTACGAGCAGTACTTC 14 TRBV13 . TRBJ2-7 .
CASSVSGGNTGELFF TGTGCCAGCAGCGTTAGCGGAGGGAACACCGGGGAGCTGTTTTTT 15 TRBV9 . TRBJ2-2 few
CASGKQGLTPQQYF TGTGCCAGCGGCAAACAGGGTTTAACCCCTCAGCAGTACTTC 14 TRBV6-4 . TRBJ2-7 .
CASSRTRNQPQHF TGTGCCAGCAGTCGTACGAGGAATCAGCCCCAGCATTTT 13 TRBV2 . TRBJ1-5 .